This T cell receptor beta chain was found in a study of regulatory T cells in long-lasting Graves disease. Broader study findings: Less diverse TCR repertoires were seen in persistent Graves' patients than in newly diagnosed ones. Persistent patients shared under 3,000 public clonotypes among themselves. Newly diagnosed patients shared fewer, at roughly 900.

The time point: newly diagnosed GD, antithyroid drugs for less than 3 months. PBMCs were the source of the RNA used for TCR sequencing. CDR3 regions were amplified by Arm-PCR using iRepertoire HTBI primers to build TCR beta libraries. TCRdb itself ran the multiplex PCR reads through MiXCR, one entry per CDR3 protein. Of 530,000 or so distinct CDR3 sequences listed, approximately 13% are singletons. Only a few counts were recorded for this clonotype. Its antigen is currently unknown. This same sample was also taken into another study, of T cells in Graves' hyperthyroidism and ophthalmopathy. That study reports: In making diagnoses, clinical symptoms, serum thyroxine and TRAb, thyroid ultrasound and orbital computed tomography were all used. The HTBI primer set served for first-round RT-PCR of the TCR CDR3.

The sequencing here drew on peripheral blood mononuclear cells (PBMCs), taken at new diagnosis, from a patient treated with antithyroid drugs. The sequence derives from a man in his thirties or forties with Graves disease.

For the CDR3, the DNA is TGTGCCACCAGGCCAAGGGGGCGTTCTGAAGCTTTCTTT. Protein: CATRPRGRSEAFF. The chain links TRBV6-1 to TRBJ1-1, with TRBD1 identical over 7 bases. The CDR3 runs to 13 residues. Losses at the gene ends were 10 bases for V and 6 bases for J; bases not matched to a gene: 11. CDR1 MNHNS and CDR2 SASEGT come from the germline V gene.